Presented here are 2 T cell receptor beta chains from one specimen sequenced in a study of T cells in Graves' hyperthyroidism and ophthalmopathy. From RNA transcripts, TCR beta CDR3 regions were amplified. The primer set for the first-round RT-PCR of the TCR CDR3 was HTBI. Via MiXCR, TCRdb re-called the multiplex PCR reads, giving one row per CDR3 protein. The sample shows hundreds of thousands of distinct CDR3 sequences, roughly 46% of them seen only once. The sequenced sample consisted of peripheral blood or thyroid tissue (not recorded which). Every receptor here comes from an adult man with Graves' disease, either hyperthyroidism or ophthalmopathy (not recorded which).

This clonotype has at least ten counts. One end of the junction fails to match germline, which may point to a read error. This sequence joins TRBV12-3 or TRBV12-4 and TRBJ1-2; D call uncertain. The CDR3 totals 13 residues. This CDR3 is CASSLSANYGYTF. The CDR3, as DNA: TGCGCCAGCAGCTTGAGTGCTAACTATGGCTACACCTTC.

In this sample, this clonotype turned up many times. The CDR3 nucleotides read TGTGCCAGCAGCCCGGGAGCTCTCCCGAGCACCATATATTTT. Amino acids: CASSPGALPSTIYF. The chain uses TRBV7-8 and TRBJ1-3; the D is unclear. From germline, CDR1 is SGHVS and CDR2 FQNEAQ. The CDR3 totals 14 residues. The ends were cut back, 5 bases at V and 9 bases at J, with 17 bases in the middle. The complete variable domain, with remaining parts taken from reference TRBV7-8 and TRBJ1-3, reads GAGVSQSPRYKVAKRGQDVALRCDPISGHVSLFWYQQALGQGPEFLTYFQNEAQLDKSGLPSDRFFAERPEGSVSTLKIQRTQQEDSAVYLCASSPGALPSTIYFGEGSWLTVV.